The clone carrying this T cell receptor beta chain was observed a few times. This CDR3 region has 14 residues. Trimming took 4 bases from V and 1 from J, leaving 11 bases between them. Per the germline V gene, CDR1 is SGHRS and CDR2 is YFSETQ. These data are taken from a study of early T cells in non-severe SARS-CoV-2 infection. Researchers attached unique molecular identifiers to individual cDNA molecules. Using its own MiXCR run on the 5' RACE reads, TCRdb lists one record per CDR3 protein. This sample carries some 77,000 distinct CDR3 sequences, roughly 5.3% of them seen once, and the ten largest clones take about 7%.

The source material was whole blood, sampled at baseline. The sequence was collected from an adult who was a healthcare worker with PCR-confirmed SARS-CoV-2 infection or an uninfected control (not recorded which). The genes are TRBV5-1 and TRBJ2-5; D possibly corresponds to TRBD2 (6 bases). CDR3 sequence reads: CASSPGTSQETQYF. In DNA, the CDR3 is TGCGCCAGCAGCCCCGGGACTTCCCAAGAGACCCAGTACTTC.